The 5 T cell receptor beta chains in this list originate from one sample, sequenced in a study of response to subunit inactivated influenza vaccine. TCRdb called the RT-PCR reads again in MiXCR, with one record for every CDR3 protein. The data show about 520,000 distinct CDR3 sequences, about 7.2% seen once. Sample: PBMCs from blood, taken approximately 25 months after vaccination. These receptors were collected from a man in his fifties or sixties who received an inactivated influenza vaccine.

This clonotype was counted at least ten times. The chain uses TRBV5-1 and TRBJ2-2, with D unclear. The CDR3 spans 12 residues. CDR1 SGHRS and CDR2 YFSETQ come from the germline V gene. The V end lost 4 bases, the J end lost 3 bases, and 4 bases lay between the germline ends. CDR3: CASSTDTGELFF. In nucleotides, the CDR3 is TGCGCCAGCAGCACGGACACCGGGGAGCTGTTTTTT.

The CDR3 region has the DNA TGTGCCAGCAGTTCCGGGACTAGCGGGCCGACCTACAATGAGCAGTTCTTC. The encoded protein is CASSSGTSGPTYNEQFF. The rearrangement uses TRBV28 and TRBJ2-1; 12 positions agree with TRBD2. Germline CDR1 and CDR2: MDHEN and SYDVKM. The junction had 6 bases not matched to a gene; V was cut back by 4 bases and J by 2 bases. This CDR3 has 17 residues.

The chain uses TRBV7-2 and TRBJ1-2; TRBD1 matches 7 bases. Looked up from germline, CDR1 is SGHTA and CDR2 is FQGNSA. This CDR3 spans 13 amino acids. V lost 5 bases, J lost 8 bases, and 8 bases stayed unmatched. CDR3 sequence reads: CASSLRGLAGYTF. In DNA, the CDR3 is TGTGCCAGCAGCCTGAGGGGGCTAGCAGGCTACACCTTC.

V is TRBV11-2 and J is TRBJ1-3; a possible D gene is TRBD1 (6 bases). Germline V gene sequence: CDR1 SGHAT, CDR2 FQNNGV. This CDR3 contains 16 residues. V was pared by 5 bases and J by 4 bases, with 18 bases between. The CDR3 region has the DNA TGTGCCAGCAGCCGAGGGGGGGACTGGGCCGGAAACACCATATATTTT. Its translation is CASSRGGDWAGNTIYF.

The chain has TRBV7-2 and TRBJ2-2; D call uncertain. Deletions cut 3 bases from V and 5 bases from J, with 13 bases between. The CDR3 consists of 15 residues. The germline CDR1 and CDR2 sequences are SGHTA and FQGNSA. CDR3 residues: CASSLLGRSTGELFF. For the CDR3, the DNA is TGTGCCAGCAGCTTGCTAGGCCGATCAACCGGGGAGCTGTTTTTT. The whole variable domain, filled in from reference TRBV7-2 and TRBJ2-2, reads GAGVSQSPSNKVTEKGKDVELRCDPISGHTALYWYRQSLGQGLEFLIYFQGNSAPDKSGLPSDRFSAERTGGSVSTLTIQRTQQEDSAVYLCASSLLGRSTGELFFGEGSRLTVL.